Below are 26 T cell receptor beta chains sequenced from a single sample in a study of T cells in Graves' hyperthyroidism and ophthalmopathy. Using RNA transcripts as the source, TCR beta CDR3 regions were amplified. HTBI primers drove first-round RT-PCR of the TCR CDR3. TCRdb re-derived calls from the multiplex PCR reads in MiXCR, one entry per CDR3 protein. This sample has about 380,000 distinct CDR3 sequences, with approximately 14% found just once. Sequenced material: blood. Receptors were obtained from a woman aged 25 to 39 with Graves' ophthalmopathy.

V is TRBV20-1 and J is TRBJ2-7, with TRBD1 matching 9 bases. The ends lost 4 bases at V and 3 bases at J; junction bases unmatched: 4. Germline V lookup: CDR1 DFQATT, CDR2 SNEGSKA (reference sequence). The CDR3 contains 13 residues. CDR3 loop: CSAKDRGHYEQYF. The CDR3 DNA sequence: TGCAGTGCTAAGGACAGGGGTCACTACGAGCAGTACTTC.

This clonotype was found many times. The DNA of the CDR3 is TGTGCCAGCAGGACAGGGGGCTTCACCGGGGAGCTGTTTTTT. The encoded protein is CASRTGGFTGELFF. This sequence joins TRBV6-1 and TRBJ2-2; 10 bases agree with TRBD1. The CDR3 contains 14 residues. Germline V gene data show CDR1 as MNHNS and CDR2 as SASEGT. The J segment lost 4 bases and the V segment lost 6 bases, leaving 2 bases of the junction unmatched.

The sample holds a few counts of this clonotype. At one boundary the junction diverges from the germline segment, which might be a read error. The V gene is TRBV28, the J gene TRBJ2-2; D possibly uses TRBD1 or TRBD2 (5 bases each). From germline, CDR1 is MDHEN and CDR2 SYDVKM. The CDR3 is 16 amino acids. The CDR3 DNA follows: TGTGCCGGCAGTGTAGCAGGGACCGCGAACACCGGGGAGCTGTTTTTT. This encodes CAGSVAGTANTGELFF.

The sample holds many counts of this clonotype. V gene TRBV7-6 combines with J gene TRBJ1-2; maybe TRBD1 (5 bases). The length of the CDR3 is 16 residues. The V gene lost 2 bases and the J gene lost 5 bases, with 18 bases spanning the gap. The germline V gene encodes CDR1 SGHVS and CDR2 FNYEAQ. The chain's CDR3 is CASSLKIGEGHYGYTF. DNA of the CDR3: TGTGCCAGCAGCTTAAAAATAGGGGAGGGCCATTATGGCTACACCTTC.

This clonotype has a count of ten or more. This chain links TRBV10-1 with TRBJ2-2; D remains ambiguous. V was shortened by 6 bases and J by 3 bases, with 17 bases between the two germline ends. The CDR3 has 16 amino acids. Per the germline V gene, CDR1 is WNHNN and CDR2 is SYGVQD (reference sequence). In nucleotides, the CDR3 is TGCGCCAGCAGGGAGACCGTACTTGGCGACACCGGGGAGCTGTTTTTT. It translates to CASRETVLGDTGELFF.

The V gene is TRBV7-2, the J gene TRBJ2-1; 11 bases line up with TRBD2. With 4 bases clipped from V and 5 bases from J, the junction kept 10 bases outside the gene matches. CDR1 and CDR2 from the germline V gene are SGHTA and FQGNSA. This CDR3 contains 17 residues. DNA of the CDR3: TGTGCCAGCAGCTCCACTAGCGGGAGTATAGTTGACAATGAGCAGTTCTTC. Protein: CASSSTSGSIVDNEQFF. The complete variable domain, with remaining parts taken from reference TRBV7-2 and TRBJ2-1, reads GAGVSQSPSNKVTEKGKDVELRCDPISGHTALYWYRQSLGQGLEFLIYFQGNSAPDKSGLPSDRFSAERTGGSVSTLTIQRTQQEDSAVYLCASSSTSGSIVDNEQFFGPGTRLTVL.

The sample holds many counts of this clonotype. CDR3 DNA sequence: TGTGCCAGCTCCTTTCGGCTGGGGGATACTGAAGCTTTCTTT. Protein sequence: CASSFRLGDTEAFF. V and J are TRBV28 and TRBJ1-1; a possible D gene is TRBD1 (5 bases). V gave up 8 bases and J gave up 5 bases, with 18 bases separating them. This CDR3 has 14 amino acids. CDR1 and CDR2 from the germline V gene are MDHEN and SYDVKM.

This clonotype was seen ten or more times. The CDR3 loop reads CATSREVLSSYGYTF. Here the CDR3 DNA reads TGTGCCACCAGCAGAGAAGTCTTAAGCAGCTATGGCTACACCTTC. The chain joins TRBV15 to TRBJ1-2; D remains unclear. V lost 0 bases and J 4 bases, leaving 12 bases between the germline ends. Looked up from germline, CDR1 is LNHNV and CDR2 is YYDKDF (reference sequence). The CDR3 runs to 15 residues. The full variable domain, its missing parts supplied by reference TRBV15 and TRBJ1-2, is DAMVIQNPRYQVTQFGKPVTLSCSQTLNHNVMYWYQQKSSQAPKLLFHYYDKDFNNEADTPDNFQSRRPNTSFCFLDIRSPGLGDTAMYLCATSREVLSSYGYTFGSGTRLTVV.

The sample holds many counts of this clonotype. The J gene is TRBJ2-5, the V gene TRBV2; D gene ambiguous. Germline V CDR1 and CDR2: SNHLY, FYNNEI. V lost 2 bases and J lost 5, with 6 bases in between. CDR3 length equals 12 residues. CDR3 loop: CASSEIRETQYF. The CDR3, as DNA: TGTGCCAGCAGTGAAATTCGCGAGACCCAGTACTTC.

Ten or more counts support this clonotype. In nucleotides, the CDR3 is TGTGCCAGCAGCTTAGGAGGGATTGACGAAAAACTGTTTTTT. The encoded protein is CASSLGGIDEKLFF. V is TRBV7-9 and J is TRBJ1-4; no definite D call. The germline gives CDR1 SEHNR, CDR2 FQNEAQ (reference sequence). V was shortened by 1 base and J by 8 bases, with 11 bases between the two germline ends. This CDR3 comprises 14 residues.

J is TRBJ2-1 and V is TRBV10-3, with a tentative D call TRBD1 (8 bases). V lost 4 bases and J lost 7, with 20 bases in between. Germline CDR1 ENHRY, CDR2 SYGVKD. The CDR3 contains 16 residues. CDR3 DNA: TGTGCCATCAGTGGGAGGGGGGGGACAGGACCAAATGAGCAGTTCTTC. This translates into CAISGRGGTGPNEQFF.

This clonotype was detected only a few times. This chain connects TRBV15 to TRBJ1-2, with a tentative D call TRBD1 (5 bases). This CDR3 is built from 13 residues. The V end lost 3 bases, the J end lost 4 bases, and 9 bases lay between the germline ends. Germline V CDR1 and CDR2: LNHNV, YYDKDF (reference sequence). The CDR3 here is CATSRPQGYGYTF. For the CDR3, the DNA is TGTGCCACCAGCAGGCCGCAGGGCTATGGCTACACCTTC.

V is TRBV6-5 and J is TRBJ2-2; possibly TRBD2 for D (5 bases). Germline V gene lookup returns CDR1 MNHEY and CDR2 SVGAGI. The V end was cut by 0 bases, the J end by 4 bases, with 15 bases between. The CDR3 totals 17 residues. The DNA of the CDR3 is TGTGCCAGCAGTTACTCTTTTGAAGAGGGCGGCACCGGGGAGCTGTTTTTT. Protein: CASSYSFEEGGTGELFF.

The sample holds many counts of this clonotype. The chain recombines TRBV5-6 with TRBJ1-4, with TRBD1 matching 10 bases. Losses at the gene ends were 5 bases for V and 5 bases for J; bases not matched to a gene: 6. The CDR3 runs to 15 residues. Germline CDR1 SGHDT, CDR2 YYEEEE. The CDR3 nucleotides read TGTGCCAGCAGTTCGACAGGGGGCGCGAATGAAAAACTGTTTTTT. Protein product: CASSSTGGANEKLFF.

This clonotype was recorded at least ten times. The chain links TRBV11-3 to TRBJ1-1; D is unresolved. The CDR3 loop spans 13 amino acids. The germline V gene has CDR1 SGHNT and CDR2 YENEEA. V lost 6 bases and J 3 bases, leaving 11 bases between the germline ends. The CDR3 region is CASSSNRDTEAFF. CDR3 nucleotide sequence: TGTGCCAGCAGTTCGAATCGGGACACTGAAGCTTTCTTT.

There are a few counts of this clonotype. This chain links TRBV20-1 with TRBJ2-5; D gene ambiguous. CDR1 DFQATT and CDR2 SNEGSKA come from the germline V gene (reference sequence). The CDR3 runs 14 residues. Trimming took 1 base from V and 5 from J, leaving 14 bases between them. CDR3 loop: CSARVGSLRETQYF. In DNA, the CDR3 is TGCAGTGCTAGAGTGGGTAGCTTGCGCGAGACCCAGTACTTC.

This clonotype was found many times. This chain links TRBV19 with TRBJ2-7, with 7 bases aligning to TRBD1. There are 17 residues in the CDR3. V lost 3 bases and J lost 0; bases outside the gene matches: 11. From germline, CDR1 is LNHDA and CDR2 SQIVND (reference sequence). The CDR3 is CASSIRRTGEISYEQYF. The CDR3 region has the DNA TGTGCCAGTAGTATCCGGCGAACAGGGGAGATCTCCTACGAGCAGTACTTC.

This clonotype was picked up many times. V is TRBV2 and J is TRBJ1-1; D gene unclear. The V end lost 7 bases, the J end lost 1 base, and 13 bases lay between the germline ends. The CDR3 contains 14 residues. CDR1 is SNHLY and CDR2 is FYNNEI in the germline V gene. Here the CDR3 DNA reads TGTGCCAGCATCGCTTACGACCAGAACACTGAAGCTTTCTTT. This codes for CASIAYDQNTEAFF.

This clonotype came up many times. The chain carries TRBV30 and TRBJ2-1; D not certain. Germline V gives CDR1 GTSNPN, CDR2 SVGIG (reference sequence). The V and J ends lost 0 bases and 7 bases respectively, with 7 bases between them. The CDR3 has 12 amino acids. CDR3: CAWSVTRNEQFF. Written as DNA, the CDR3 is TGTGCCTGGAGTGTAACCCGGAATGAGCAGTTCTTC.

This clonotype has more than one count but fewer than ten. The gene calls are TRBV29-1 and TRBJ1-5; 9 bases fit TRBD1. The germline gives CDR1 SQVTM, CDR2 ANQGSEA. The trim removed 5 bases at V and 5 bases at J, leaving 7 bases unmatched. The CDR3 covers 14 residues. This chain's CDR3 is CSVLSTGGDQPQHF. In DNA, the CDR3 is TGCAGCGTTCTATCGACAGGGGGGGATCAGCCCCAGCATTTT.

Many counts were recorded for this clonotype. The chain uses TRBV5-6 and TRBJ1-1; the D gene is possibly TRBD1 (5 bases). Germline V CDR1 and CDR2: SGHDT, YYEEEE. Trimming removed 4 bases from V and 5 bases from J, with 18 bases in between. This CDR3 is built from 15 residues. CDR3: CASSTNGAANTEAFF. The CDR3 coding sequence is TGTGCCAGCAGCACAAACGGGGCTGCGAATACTGAAGCTTTCTTT.

The genes are TRBV29-1 and TRBJ2-5; the D is unclear. V gave up 5 bases and J gave up 4 bases, with 20 bases separating them. The germline V gene has CDR1 SQVTM and CDR2 ANQGSEA. The CDR3 runs 15 residues. The CDR3 DNA reads TGCAGCGTTCCCCCCCCCACAGTAACCTCAGAGACCCAGTACTTC. Translation: CSVPPPTVTSETQYF.

CDR3 region: CASSQDEGNYEQYF. In DNA, the CDR3 is TGTGCCAGCAGCCAAGATGAGGGCAACTACGAGCAGTACTTC. The chain couples TRBV7-2 to TRBJ2-7, with D tentatively TRBD2 (5 bases). Germline CDR1 reads SGHTA; CDR2 reads FQGNSA. Trimming left V 5 bases short and J 3 bases short, with 14 bases between. The CDR3 has 14 amino acids.

The sample holds many counts of this clonotype. This chain links TRBV28 with TRBJ2-7; a weak D match, TRBD2 (7 bases). The CDR3 is 14 residues long. V lost 6 bases to trimming and J lost 4 bases, with 16 bases between them. Germline V gene lookup returns CDR1 MDHEN and CDR2 SYDVKM. The CDR3 loop is CASSPEGGLYEQYF. CDR3 coding DNA: TGTGCCAGCAGCCCCGAGGGGGGACTATACGAGCAGTACTTC.

Comment on this clonotype: A much more abundant neighbour one base away suggests this may be a read error. The V call is TRBV9, the J call TRBJ1-2, with D hard to call. The V and J ends lost 0 bases and 1 base respectively, with 1 base between them. The germline V gene has CDR1 SGDLS and CDR2 YYNGEE. This CDR3 contains 12 residues. CDR3 region: CASSVDNYGYTF. The CDR3 nucleotides read TGTGCCAGCAGCGTAGATAACTATGGCTACACCTTC.

This clonotype was counted many times. The V call is TRBV11-2, the J call TRBJ2-7, with unresolved D. CDR1 and CDR2 from the germline V gene are SGHAT and FQNNGV. V was shortened by 1 base and J by 6 bases, with 10 bases between the two germline ends. The CDR3 loop spans 13 amino acids. The CDR3 DNA follows: TGTGCCAGCAGCTTAGTTCCCGTTGGCGAGCAGTACTTC. Protein sequence: CASSLVPVGEQYF.